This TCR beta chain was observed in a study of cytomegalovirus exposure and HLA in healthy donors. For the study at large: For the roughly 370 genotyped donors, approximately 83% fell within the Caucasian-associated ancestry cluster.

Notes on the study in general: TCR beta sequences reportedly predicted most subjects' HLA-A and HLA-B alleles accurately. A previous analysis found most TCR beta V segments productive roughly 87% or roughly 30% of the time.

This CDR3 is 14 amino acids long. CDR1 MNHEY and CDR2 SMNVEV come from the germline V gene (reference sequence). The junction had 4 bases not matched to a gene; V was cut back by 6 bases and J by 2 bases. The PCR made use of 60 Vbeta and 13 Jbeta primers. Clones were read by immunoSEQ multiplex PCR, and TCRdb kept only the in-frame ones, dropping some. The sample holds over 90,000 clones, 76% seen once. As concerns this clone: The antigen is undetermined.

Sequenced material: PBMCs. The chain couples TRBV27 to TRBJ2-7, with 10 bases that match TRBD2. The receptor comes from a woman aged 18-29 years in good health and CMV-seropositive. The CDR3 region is CASRPTSGAYEQYF. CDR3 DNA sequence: TGTGCCAGCAGACCTACTAGCGGGGCCTACGAGCAGTACTTC.